This T cell receptor beta chain was retrieved from a study of T cell repertoires and HLA-DP antigens. Whole-study context: Transduced HeLa cells presented HLA-DP to CD4+ T cells. One alloantigen had ten groove amino acid differences from self, the other one.

The study, taken as a whole, reports: Sorted CD137+ clonality was approximately 0.38 for both alloantigens, versus 0.03 to 0.04 pre-culture.

This clone came up once. Its antigen is not identified. V dropped 4 bases and J dropped 7 bases, with 16 bases sitting between them. The CDR3 runs 15 residues. Germline lookup yields CDR1 MDHEN and CDR2 SYDVKM. Assay: immunoSEQ multiplex PCR; the TCRdb copy retains only in-frame clones and omits some. Among about 73,000 clones, around 80% were seen once, and the ten largest hold approximately 1.4%. The sample consisted of CD4+ T cells from PBMCs. The receptor's source is a man in his 60s in good health and CMV-seronegative. The chain couples TRBV28 to TRBJ2-2; tentative D call: TRBD1 (6 bases). CDR3 nucleotides: TGTGCCAGCAGTTCGAAGACAGGCTGGGGCGGGGAGCTGTTTTTT. It encodes CASSSKTGWGGELFF.